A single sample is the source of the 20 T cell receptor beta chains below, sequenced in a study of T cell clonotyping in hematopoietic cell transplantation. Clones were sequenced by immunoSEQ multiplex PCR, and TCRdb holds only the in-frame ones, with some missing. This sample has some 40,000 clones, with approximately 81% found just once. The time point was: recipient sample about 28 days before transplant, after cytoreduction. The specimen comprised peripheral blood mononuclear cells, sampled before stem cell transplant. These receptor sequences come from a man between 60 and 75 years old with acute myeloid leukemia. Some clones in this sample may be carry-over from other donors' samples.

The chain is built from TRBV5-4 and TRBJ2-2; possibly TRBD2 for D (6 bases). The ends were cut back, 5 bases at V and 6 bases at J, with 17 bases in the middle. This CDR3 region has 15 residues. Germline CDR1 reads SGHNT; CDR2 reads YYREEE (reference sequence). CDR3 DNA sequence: TGTGCCAGCAGTTCTGGGACTGGCTCCTCCGGGGAGCTGTTTTTT. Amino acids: CASSSGTGSSGELFF.

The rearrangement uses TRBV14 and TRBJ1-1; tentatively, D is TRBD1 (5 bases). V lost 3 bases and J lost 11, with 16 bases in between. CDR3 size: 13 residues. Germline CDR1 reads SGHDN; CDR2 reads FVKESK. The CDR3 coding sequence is TGTGCCAGCAGCCAGGCCGGGACCCTTCTGGCTTTCTTT. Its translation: CASSQAGTLLAFF.

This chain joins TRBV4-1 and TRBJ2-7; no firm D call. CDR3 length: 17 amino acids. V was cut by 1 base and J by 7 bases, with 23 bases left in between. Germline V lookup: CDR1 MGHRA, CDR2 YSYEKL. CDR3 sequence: CASSQGLAVGLLREQYF. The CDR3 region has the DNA TGCGCCAGCAGCCAAGGCCTGGCAGTTGGCCTCCTACGAGAGCAGTACTTC.

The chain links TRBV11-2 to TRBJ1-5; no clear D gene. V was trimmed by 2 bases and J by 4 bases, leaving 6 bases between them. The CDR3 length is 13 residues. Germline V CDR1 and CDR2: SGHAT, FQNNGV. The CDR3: CASSLSRNQPQHF. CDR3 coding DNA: TGTGCCAGCAGCTTATCCAGGAATCAGCCCCAGCATTTT.

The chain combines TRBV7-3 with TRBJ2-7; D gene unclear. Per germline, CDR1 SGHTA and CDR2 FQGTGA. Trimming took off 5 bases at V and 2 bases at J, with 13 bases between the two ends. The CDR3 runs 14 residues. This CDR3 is CASSSRLPPYEQYF. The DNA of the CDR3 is TGTGCCAGCAGCAGTAGACTCCCGCCCTACGAGCAGTACTTC.

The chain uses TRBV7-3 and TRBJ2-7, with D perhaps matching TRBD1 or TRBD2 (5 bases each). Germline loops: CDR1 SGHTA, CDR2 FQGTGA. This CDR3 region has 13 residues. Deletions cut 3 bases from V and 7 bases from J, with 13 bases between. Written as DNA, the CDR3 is TGTGCCAGCAGCTTCGGGGCCGATGGGGAGCAGTACTTC. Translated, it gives CASSFGADGEQYF.

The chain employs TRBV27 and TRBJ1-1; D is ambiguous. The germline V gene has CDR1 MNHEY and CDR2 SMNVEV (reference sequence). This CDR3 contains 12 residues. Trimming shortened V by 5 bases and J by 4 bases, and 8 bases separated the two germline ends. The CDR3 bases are TGTGCCAGCAGTGGACTGGGCACTGAAGCTTTCTTT. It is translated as CASSGLGTEAFF.

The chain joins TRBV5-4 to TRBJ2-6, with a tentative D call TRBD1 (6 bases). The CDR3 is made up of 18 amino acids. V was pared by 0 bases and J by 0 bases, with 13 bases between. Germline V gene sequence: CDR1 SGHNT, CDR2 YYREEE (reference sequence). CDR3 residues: CASSLGGGPTSGANVLTF. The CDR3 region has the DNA TGTGCCAGCAGCTTGGGAGGGGGACCGACCTCTGGGGCCAACGTCCTGACTTTC.

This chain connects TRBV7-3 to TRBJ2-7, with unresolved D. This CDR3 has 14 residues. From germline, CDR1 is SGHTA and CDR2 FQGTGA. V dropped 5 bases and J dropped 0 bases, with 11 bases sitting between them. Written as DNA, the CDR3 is TGTGCCAGCAGCCCGTGGTCGGGCTCCTACGAGCAGTACTTC. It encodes CASSPWSGSYEQYF.

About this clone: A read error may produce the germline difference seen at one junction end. CDR3 sequence (DNA): TGTGCCAGCCGCTTTCTCGGGGAGTCGGGGACCCAGTACTTC. It yields the protein CASRFLGESGTQYF. The chain combines TRBV13 with TRBJ2-5; possibly TRBD2 for D (5 bases). In germline, CDR1 is PRHDT, CDR2 FYEKMQ (reference sequence). The length of the CDR3 is 14 residues.

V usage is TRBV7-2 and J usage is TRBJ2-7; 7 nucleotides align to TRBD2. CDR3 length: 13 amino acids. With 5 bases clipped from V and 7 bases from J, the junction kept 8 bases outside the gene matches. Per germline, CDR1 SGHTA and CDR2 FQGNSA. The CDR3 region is CASSPGLTVEQYF. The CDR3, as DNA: TGTGCCAGCAGCCCGGGACTAACGGTAGAGCAGTACTTC.

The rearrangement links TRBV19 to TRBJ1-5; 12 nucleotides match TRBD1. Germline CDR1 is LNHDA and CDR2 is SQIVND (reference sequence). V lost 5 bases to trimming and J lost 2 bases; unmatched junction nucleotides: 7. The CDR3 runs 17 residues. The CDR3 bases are TGTGCCAGTAGTCCCAGGGACAGGGGGCTTGGCAATCAGCCCCAGCATTTT. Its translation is CASSPRDRGLGNQPQHF.

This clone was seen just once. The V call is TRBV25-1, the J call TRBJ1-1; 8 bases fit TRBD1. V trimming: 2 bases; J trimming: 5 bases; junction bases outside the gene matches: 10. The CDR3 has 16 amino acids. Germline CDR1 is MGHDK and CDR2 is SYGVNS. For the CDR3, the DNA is TGTGCCAGCAGTGAAGCGTCAGGGGGCGCATGGACTGAAGCTTTCTTT. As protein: CASSEASGGAWTEAFF.

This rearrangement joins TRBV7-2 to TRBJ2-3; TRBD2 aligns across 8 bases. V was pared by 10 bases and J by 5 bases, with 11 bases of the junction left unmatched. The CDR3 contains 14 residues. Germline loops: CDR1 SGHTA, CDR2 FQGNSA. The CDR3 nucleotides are TGTGCCAAAGATGCCGGGGGGGCCGGAGATACGCAGTATTTT. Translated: CAKDAGGAGDTQYF.

The CDR3 reads CASRITGGSEQFF. The CDR3, as DNA: TGTGCCAGCAGGATCACAGGGGGCAGTGAGCAGTTCTTC. This chain connects TRBV27 to TRBJ2-1; 9 bases fit TRBD1. Germline V gene lookup returns CDR1 MNHEY and CDR2 SMNVEV (reference sequence). With V trimmed by 6 bases and J by 9 bases, 6 bases remained unmatched. This CDR3 comprises 13 residues.

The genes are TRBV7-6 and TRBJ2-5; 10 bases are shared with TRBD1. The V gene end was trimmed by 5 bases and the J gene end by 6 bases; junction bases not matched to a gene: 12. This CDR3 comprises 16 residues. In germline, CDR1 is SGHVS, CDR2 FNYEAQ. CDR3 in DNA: TGTGCCAGCAGCCCTGTGGGGACAGGGGTGAGAAAGACCCAGTACTTC. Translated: CASSPVGTGVRKTQYF.

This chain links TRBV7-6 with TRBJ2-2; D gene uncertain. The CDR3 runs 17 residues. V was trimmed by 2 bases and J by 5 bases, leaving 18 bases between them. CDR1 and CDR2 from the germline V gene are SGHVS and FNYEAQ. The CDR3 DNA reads TGTGCCAGCAGCTTAAGGGTGGCAGGCGCCTCTACCGGGGAGCTGTTTTTT. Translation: CASSLRVAGASTGELFF.

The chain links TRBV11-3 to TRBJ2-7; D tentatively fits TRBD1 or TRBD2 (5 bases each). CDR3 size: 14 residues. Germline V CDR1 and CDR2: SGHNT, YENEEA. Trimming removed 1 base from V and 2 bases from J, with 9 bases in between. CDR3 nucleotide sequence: TGTGCCAGCAGCTTAGGGGACCGTACCTACGAGCAGTACTTC. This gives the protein CASSLGDRTYEQYF. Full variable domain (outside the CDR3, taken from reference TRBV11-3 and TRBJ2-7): EAGVVQSPRYKIIEKKQPVAFWCNPISGHNTLYWYLQNLGQGPELLIRYENEEAVDDSQLPKDRFSAERLKGVDSTLKIQPAELGDSAVYLCASSLGDRTYEQYFGPGTRLTVT.

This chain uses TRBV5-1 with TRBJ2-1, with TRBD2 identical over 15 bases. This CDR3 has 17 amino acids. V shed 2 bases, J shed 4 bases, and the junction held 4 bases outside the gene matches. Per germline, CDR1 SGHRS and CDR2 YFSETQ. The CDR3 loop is CASSLGTSGGLYNEQFF. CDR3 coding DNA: TGCGCCAGCAGCTTAGGGACTAGCGGGGGGCTGTACAATGAGCAGTTCTTC.

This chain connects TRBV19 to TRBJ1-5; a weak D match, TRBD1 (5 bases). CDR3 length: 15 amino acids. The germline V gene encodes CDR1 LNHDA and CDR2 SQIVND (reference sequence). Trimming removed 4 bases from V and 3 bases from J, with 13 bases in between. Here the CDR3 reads CASSNLGGPNQPQHF. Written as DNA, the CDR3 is TGTGCCAGTAGTAACCTTGGGGGACCCAATCAGCCCCAGCATTTT.